A single sample is the source of the 28 T cell receptor beta chains below, sequenced in a study of monozygotic twins with inflammatory bowel disease. Using the 5' RACE reads, TCRdb records one entry per CDR3 protein without DNA. The clone table shows some 190,000 distinct CDR3 sequences, with the ten largest holding approximately 7.7%. Material: blood. Every receptor here comes from a human donor with ulcerative colitis or Crohn's disease, or a healthy co-twin of an affected twin (not recorded which).

This chain joins TRBV12-3 or TRBV12-4 and TRBJ2-1; TCRdb outputs TRBD1, but without DNA this stays unchecked. The length of the CDR3 is 12 residues. The CDR3 spells CASTQGLGEQFF.

This chain uses TRBV7-2 with TRBJ1-6; there is no DNA to check the TCRdb D call of TRBD1. Germline V gives CDR1 SGHTA, CDR2 FQGNSA. The CDR3 consists of 14 residues. The CDR3 loop is CASSSVQGYSPLHF.

Here the CDR3 reads CSAHPGLGVNEQFF. The V call is TRBV20-1, the J call TRBJ2-1; the D call from TCRdb, TRBD2, cannot be confirmed without DNA. Germline CDR1 reads DFQATT; CDR2 reads SNEGSKA (reference sequence). The CDR3 runs 14 residues.

The chain recombines TRBV19 with TRBJ2-3; no DNA is available, so the TRBD2 call from TCRdb remains unchecked. The CDR3 totals 13 residues. Germline V gene data show CDR1 as LNHDA and CDR2 as SQIVND (reference sequence). The CDR3 spells CASMTSGTDTQYF.

The chain couples TRBV6-2 or TRBV6-3 to TRBJ1-5; TCRdb gives TRBD1 as the D gene, but with no DNA this cannot be confirmed. Germline V gene data show CDR1 as MNHEY and CDR2 as SVGEGT. The CDR3 sequence is 15 residues long. CDR3 amino acids: CASRPGRGGNQPQHF.

The J gene is TRBJ2-7, the V gene TRBV30; TCRdb reports TRBD1, a call that lacks DNA to check it against. The CDR3 consists of 14 residues. Germline V gene sequence: CDR1 GTSNPN, CDR2 SVGIG (reference sequence). The CDR3 here is CACQGHDGFYEQYF.

The V and J genes are TRBV24-1 and TRBJ2-1. Germline CDR1 and CDR2: KGHDR and SFDVKD. The length of the CDR3 is 13 residues. CDR3 sequence reads: CATSRNPYNEQFF.

The rearrangement uses TRBV5-1 and TRBJ1-4; the D call from TCRdb, TRBD1, cannot be confirmed without DNA. The CDR3 has 14 amino acids. The V gene's germline CDR1 is SGHRS and CDR2 YFSETQ. This CDR3 is CASSSGQGGEKLFF.

The chain recombines TRBV20-1 with TRBJ2-7. Germline CDR1 and CDR2: DFQATT and SNEGSKA (reference sequence). The CDR3 extends over 12 amino acids. CDR3 sequence: CSAQFGSYEQYF.

The genes are TRBV7-2 and TRBJ1-3; TCRdb selects TRBD1, and the lack of DNA leaves this call unchecked. The germline V gene encodes CDR1 SGHTA and CDR2 FQGNSA. This CDR3 has 17 amino acids. CDR3 in amino acids: CASSPKGQGISGNTIYF.

The chain has TRBV20-1 and TRBJ1-1. Germline V CDR1 and CDR2: DFQATT, SNEGSKA (reference sequence). The CDR3 spans 14 residues. The CDR3 here is CSASRQPRGTEAFF.

The chain couples TRBV20-1 to TRBJ2-5. The CDR3 is 11 residues long. Looked up from germline, CDR1 is DFQATT and CDR2 is SNEGSKA (reference sequence). The CDR3 sequence is CSAVLQATQYF.

The rearrangement uses TRBV5-1 and TRBJ1-2. This CDR3 comprises 12 residues. Germline CDR1 SGHRS, CDR2 YFSETQ. The CDR3 is CASSLDSYGYTF.

The V call is TRBV7-8, the J call TRBJ1-2; the TCRdb call, TRBD1, lacks DNA for checking. Per the germline V gene, CDR1 is SGHVS and CDR2 is FQNEAQ. The CDR3 loop spans 16 amino acids. CDR3 protein: CASSLDNTPWDYGYTF.

The chain uses TRBV18 and TRBJ2-2; the D gene TCRdb calls, TRBD2, cannot be checked with no DNA. Germline CDR1 KGHSH, CDR2 LQKENI. The CDR3 is 15 amino acids. The CDR3 region is CASPGGAGNTGELFF.

The chain couples TRBV23-1 to TRBJ2-1. TRBV23-1 is identified as an open reading frame with a role that is uncertain. This CDR3 spans 17 amino acids. The chain's CDR3 is CASSQSSMRSSYNEQFF.

The chain is built from TRBV7-2 and TRBJ2-7. There are 15 residues in the CDR3. Germline values: CDR1 SGHTA, CDR2 FQGNSA. CDR3 sequence reads: CASSLVTGPSYEQYF.

The chain combines TRBV6-1 with TRBJ2-7; the D gene TCRdb calls, TRBD1, cannot be checked with no DNA. Germline CDR1 and CDR2: MNHNS and SASEGT. The CDR3 is 13 amino acids. CDR3 sequence: CASSQIDRDEQYF.

The CDR3 region is CASRPRGGPNNEQFF. This chain uses TRBV5-5 with TRBJ2-1; the TRBD2 assignment by TCRdb is unverifiable without DNA. Germline CDR1 is SGHKS and CDR2 is YYEKEE (reference sequence). The CDR3 contains 15 residues.

V gene TRBV28 combines with J gene TRBJ2-1; TCRdb picks TRBD2, but there is no DNA to check that call. CDR3 size: 15 residues. Looked up from germline, CDR1 is MDHEN and CDR2 is SYDVKM. The CDR3 loop is CASSSRLAPYNEQFF.

The chain employs TRBV12-3 or TRBV12-4 and TRBJ2-1; TCRdb's assignment of TRBD1 cannot be checked, as there is no DNA. The CDR3 consists of 14 residues. The CDR3 sequence: CASSLSGTKVMQFF.

The chain employs TRBV6-5 and TRBJ2-1; TCRdb's D gene call, TRBD1, goes unchecked for lack of DNA. Germline V gives CDR1 MNHEY, CDR2 SVGAGI. The CDR3 is 16 residues long. The CDR3 loop is CASSYGAGQDYNEQFF.

V usage is TRBV10-3 and J usage is TRBJ2-1. The CDR3 extends over 13 amino acids. Germline assignment: CDR1 ENHRY and CDR2 SYGVKD. CDR3 sequence: CAISEGTRVEQFF.

This chain connects TRBV5-1 to TRBJ2-5. This CDR3 comprises 13 residues. Germline values: CDR1 SGHRS, CDR2 YFSETQ. The CDR3 here is CASSARESGTQYF.

The V gene is TRBV20-1, the J gene TRBJ2-2; TCRdb lists TRBD2, though no DNA is available to test this call. The CDR3 length is 14 residues. The V gene's germline CDR1 is DFQATT and CDR2 SNEGSKA (reference sequence). CDR3 residues: CSAAGTSGTGELFF.

The chain links TRBV7-9 to TRBJ2-5; TCRdb selects TRBD1, and the lack of DNA leaves this call unchecked. Germline V CDR1 and CDR2: SEHNR, FQNEAQ (reference sequence). The CDR3 loop spans 15 amino acids. The CDR3 is CASARLEVPGETQYF.

The chain carries TRBV20-1 and TRBJ2-1; TCRdb's assignment of TRBD2 cannot be checked, as there is no DNA. Germline CDR1 and CDR2: DFQATT and SNEGSKA (reference sequence). CDR3 length: 14 amino acids. The CDR3 here is CSARLAGGSNEQFF.

The genes are TRBV7-2 and TRBJ2-1; TCRdb lists TRBD2, though no DNA is available to test this call. Germline V gene data show CDR1 as SGHTA and CDR2 as FQGNSA. The CDR3 contains 20 residues. The CDR3: CASSIAPVSATSGEYNEQFF.